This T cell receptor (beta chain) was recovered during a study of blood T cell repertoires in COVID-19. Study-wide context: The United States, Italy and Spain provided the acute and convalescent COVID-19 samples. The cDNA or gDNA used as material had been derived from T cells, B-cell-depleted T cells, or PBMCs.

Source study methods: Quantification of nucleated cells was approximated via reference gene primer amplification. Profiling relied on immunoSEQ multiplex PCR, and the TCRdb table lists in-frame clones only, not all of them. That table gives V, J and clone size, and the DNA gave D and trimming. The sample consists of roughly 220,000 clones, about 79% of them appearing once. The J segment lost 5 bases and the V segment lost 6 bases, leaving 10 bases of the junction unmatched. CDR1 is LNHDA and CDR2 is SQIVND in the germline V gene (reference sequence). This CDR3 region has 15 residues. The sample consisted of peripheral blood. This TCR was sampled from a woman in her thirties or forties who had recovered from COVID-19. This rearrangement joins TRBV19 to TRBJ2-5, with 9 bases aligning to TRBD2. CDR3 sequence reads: CASSYTRGGQETQYF. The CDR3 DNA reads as TGTGCCAGTAGCTATACGCGGGGGGGCCAGGAGACCCAGTACTTC. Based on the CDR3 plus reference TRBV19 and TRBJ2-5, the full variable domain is DGGITQSPKYLFRKEGQNVTLSCEQNLNHDAMYWYRQDPGQGLRLIYYSQIVNDFQKGDIAEGYSVSREKKESFPLTVTSAQKNPTAFYLCASSYTRGGQETQYFGPGTRLLVL.